There are a few counts of the clone carrying this T cell receptor (beta chain). The source of the sample is a study of cytomegalovirus exposure and HLA in healthy donors. With 3 bases clipped from V and 9 bases from J, the junction kept 9 bases outside the gene matches. Germline V gives CDR1 MNHEY, CDR2 SMNVEV (reference sequence). This CDR3 contains 14 residues. Researchers ran the PCR with 60 Vbeta and 13 Jbeta primers. Repertoires were generated with immunoSEQ multiplex PCR, while TCRdb's copy carries only in-frame clones and drops some. The sample contains 80,000 or so clones, over 9% of which appear only once.

This sequence originates from a man aged 60-69 years in good health and CMV-seropositive. The rearrangement uses TRBV27 and TRBJ2-7; 9 bases are shared with TRBD1. The specimen sequenced was PBMCs. The CDR3 sequence is CASSFSPGTGRQYV. The CDR3 nucleotides read TGTGCCAGCAGTTTCTCCCCGGGGACAGGGAGGCAGTACGTC.